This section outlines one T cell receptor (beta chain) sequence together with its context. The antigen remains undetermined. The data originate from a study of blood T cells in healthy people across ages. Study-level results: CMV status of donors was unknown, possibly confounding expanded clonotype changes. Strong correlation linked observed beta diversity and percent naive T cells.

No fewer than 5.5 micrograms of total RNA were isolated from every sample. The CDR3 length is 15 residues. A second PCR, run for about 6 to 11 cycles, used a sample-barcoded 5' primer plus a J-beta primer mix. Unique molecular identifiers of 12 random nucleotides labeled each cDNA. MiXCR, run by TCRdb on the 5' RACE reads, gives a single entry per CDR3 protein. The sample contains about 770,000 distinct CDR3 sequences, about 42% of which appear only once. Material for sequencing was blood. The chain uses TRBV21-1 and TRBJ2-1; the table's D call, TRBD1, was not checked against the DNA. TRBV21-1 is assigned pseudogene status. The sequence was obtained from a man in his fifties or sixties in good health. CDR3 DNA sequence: TGTGCCAGCAGCGACTTACTTTCGAGACAGGGTGAACAGTTCTTC. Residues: CASSDLLSRQGEQFF.